This entry lists 17 T cell receptor beta chains sequenced from one sample in a study of identical twins. TCRdb itself ran the 5' RACE reads through MiXCR, one entry per CDR3 protein. The sample includes about 210,000 distinct CDR3 sequences, about a tenth of them seen just once. Specimen: memory (CD45RO+) T cells sorted from blood. The receptors originated from a woman between 18 and 30 years old in good health.

This clonotype was seen repeatedly, ten times or more. The genes are TRBV7-9 and TRBJ2-5; 7 nucleotides match TRBD1. The V segment lost 5 bases and the J segment 4 bases; nucleotides outside the gene matches: 7. Looked up from germline, CDR1 is SEHNR and CDR2 is FQNEAQ (reference sequence). The CDR3 runs 14 residues. The CDR3 bases are TGTGCCAGCAGCAAAGGGGGCGCATCAGAGACCCAGTACTTC. The encoded protein is CASSKGGASETQYF.

In its sample, this clonotype was seen a few times. The chain has TRBV7-9 and TRBJ2-3; D call uncertain. The ends were cut back, 10 bases at V and 3 bases at J, with 14 bases in the middle. Germline CDR1 is SEHNR and CDR2 is FQNEAQ (reference sequence). The CDR3 spans 13 residues. CDR3 in amino acids: CAITPGSTDTQYF. The CDR3 DNA is TGTGCCATCACGCCCGGTAGTACAGATACGCAGTATTTT.

A few counts support this clonotype. The CDR3 nucleotides are TGTGCCAGCAGAGGACAGGGTGATAATTCACCCCTCCACTTT. Translating it yields CASRGQGDNSPLHF. The rearrangement joins TRBV12-3 or TRBV12-4 to TRBJ1-6, with 8 nucleotides matching TRBD1. V lost 6 bases to trimming and J lost 5 bases; unmatched junction nucleotides: 3. There are 14 residues in the CDR3.

This clonotype was detected only a few times. The V and J genes are TRBV9 and TRBJ2-3, with 7 bases identical to TRBD1. Germline CDR1 SGDLS, CDR2 YYNGEE. V lost 3 bases and J lost 6; bases outside the gene matches: 7. CDR3 size: 14 residues. The CDR3 sequence is CASSEAGGKDTQYF. The DNA of the CDR3 is TGTGCCAGCAGCGAGGCAGGGGGAAAGGATACGCAGTATTTT.

This clonotype has a handful of counts. The gene calls are TRBV3-1 and TRBJ1-2; D not certain. The CDR3 totals 13 residues. Germline V gives CDR1 LGHDT, CDR2 YNNKEL (reference sequence). V was shortened by 1 base and J by 8 bases, with 11 bases between the two germline ends. The CDR3 loop reads CASSQVLRLGYTF. In DNA form, the CDR3 reads TGTGCCAGCAGCCAAGTTCTCCGTCTGGGCTACACCTTC. Supplemented by reference TRBV3-1 and TRBJ1-2, the full variable domain reads DTAVSQTPKYLVTQMGNDKSIKCEQNLGHDTMYWYKQDSKKFLKIMFSYNNKELIINETVPNRFSPKSPDKAHLNLHINSLELGDSAVYFCASSQVLRLGYTFGSGTRLTVV.

The table lists this clonotype with many counts. The rearrangement joins TRBV5-1 to TRBJ2-2, with 9 nucleotides matching TRBD2. J was trimmed by 0 bases and V by 6 bases; bases with no gene match: 6. Germline assignment: CDR1 SGHRS and CDR2 YFSETQ. The CDR3 covers 16 residues. The CDR3 loop reads CASTREGLPNTGELFF. As DNA, the CDR3 is TGCGCCAGCACGCGGGAGGGCCTACCGAACACCGGGGAGCTGTTTTTT.

This clonotype was picked up a small number of times. This chain joins TRBV5-1 and TRBJ2-5; 7 bases agree with TRBD2. V dropped 2 bases and J dropped 4; count of bases not matched to a gene: 8. The CDR3 length is 15 residues. Looked up from germline, CDR1 is SGHRS and CDR2 is YFSETQ. CDR3 amino acids: CASSLSPGGPETQYF. The CDR3 DNA reads as TGCGCCAGCAGCTTAAGTCCGGGGGGACCAGAGACCCAGTACTTC.

The table lists this clonotype with a few counts. J is TRBJ1-4 and V is TRBV10-1; D ambiguous. CDR1 WNHNN and CDR2 SYGVQD come from the germline V gene (reference sequence). The CDR3 covers 14 residues. Trimming shortened V by 7 bases and J by 10 bases, and 19 bases separated the two germline ends. The CDR3: CASIPWQVAGKLFF. CDR3 sequence (DNA): TGCGCCAGCATACCCTGGCAGGTCGCGGGAAAACTGTTTTTT.

The chain has TRBV20-1 and TRBJ2-3; weak D call: TRBD2 (5 bases). Germline V lookup: CDR1 DFQATT, CDR2 SNEGSKA (reference sequence). V was shortened by 0 bases and J by 10 bases, with 20 bases between the two germline ends. This CDR3 has 15 residues. CDR3 residues: CSAREGPIRLIPQYF. DNA of the CDR3: TGCAGTGCTAGAGAGGGCCCCATCCGACTAATACCGCAGTATTTT.

This clonotype showed up just once. This chain joins TRBV9 and TRBJ2-1; 12 bases are a match to TRBD2. Germline-derived CDR1 and CDR2 are SGDLS and YYNGEE. The CDR3 extends over 15 amino acids. Trimming removed 2 bases from V and 8 bases from J; junction bases left unmatched: 5. CDR3 residues: CASSVGLAGFYEQFF. CDR3 bases: TGTGCCAGCAGCGTCGGACTAGCGGGATTTTATGAGCAGTTCTTC.

The chain is built from TRBV27 and TRBJ1-2; 7 nucleotides match TRBD1. Losses at the gene ends were 7 bases for V and 8 bases for J; bases not matched to a gene: 16. The CDR3 is made up of 15 amino acids. Germline V gene data show CDR1 as MNHEY and CDR2 as SMNVEV (reference sequence). This chain's CDR3 is CASTLKADRLGGYTF. The CDR3 nucleotides read TGTGCCAGCACTCTCAAGGCGGACAGGTTAGGGGGCTACACCTTC.

This clonotype has at least ten counts. The chain joins TRBV7-8 to TRBJ2-7; TRBD2 is a possible D gene (5 bases). V was pared by 5 bases and J by 5 bases, with 19 bases between. Germline-derived CDR1 and CDR2 are SGHVS and FQNEAQ. This CDR3 has 15 amino acids. The CDR3 is CASSLNGVNRNEQYF. The CDR3 DNA sequence: TGTGCCAGCAGCCTTAACGGGGTCAACAGAAACGAGCAGTACTTC.

This clonotype has a count of ten or more. The J gene is TRBJ1-5, the V gene TRBV12-3 or TRBV12-4; unclear D gene. CDR3 length: 14 residues. V lost 8 bases to trimming and J lost 0 bases, with 11 bases between them. CDR3 coding DNA: TGTGCCAGCCACCCGGGCTATAGCAATCAGCCCCAGCATTTT. Translating gives CASHPGYSNQPQHF.

The sample holds a few counts of this clonotype. This chain joins TRBV7-9 and TRBJ2-3; TRBD1 aligns across 8 bases. The germline gives CDR1 SEHNR, CDR2 FQNEAQ (reference sequence). The V and J ends lost 4 bases and 4 bases, in that order; junction bases with no gene match: 7. CDR3 length: 15 amino acids. The CDR3 coding sequence is TGTGCCAGCAGCTCAAGACAGGGGCGCCCAGATACGCAGTATTTT. Its protein is CASSSRQGRPDTQYF. The full variable domain, its missing parts supplied by reference TRBV7-9 and TRBJ2-3, is DTGVSQNPRHKITKRGQNVTFRCDPISEHNRLYWYRQTLGQGPEFLTYFQNEAQLEKSRLLSDRFSAERPKGSFSTLEIQRTEQGDSAMYLCASSSRQGRPDTQYFGPGTRLTVL.

V and J are TRBV20-1 and TRBJ2-1; 11 nucleotides agree with TRBD2. V trimming: 3 bases; J trimming: 9 bases; junction bases outside the gene matches: 10. CDR3 length equals 15 residues. From germline, CDR1 is DFQATT and CDR2 SNEGSKA (reference sequence). CDR3 nucleotide sequence: TGCAGTGCTAGGGTTAGCGGGAGGGATAGTGGTGAGCAGTTCTTC. Translating gives CSARVSGRDSGEQFF.

J is TRBJ2-3 and V is TRBV2; 8 bases match TRBD2. The V and J ends lost 6 bases and 5 bases, in that order; junction bases with no gene match: 13. Looked up from germline, CDR1 is SNHLY and CDR2 is FYNNEI. This CDR3 is built from 16 residues. The CDR3 protein is CASSPRGGRFRDTQYF. CDR3 sequence (DNA): TGTGCCAGCAGCCCCCGGGGGGGGCGGTTCAGAGATACGCAGTATTTT. The complete variable domain, with remaining parts taken from reference TRBV2 and TRBJ2-3, reads EPEVTQTPSHQVTQMGQEVILRCVPISNHLYFYWYRQILGQKVEFLVSFYNNEISEKSEIFDDQFSVERPDGSNFTLKIRSTKLEDSAMYFCASSPRGGRFRDTQYFGPGTRLTVL.

This chain joins TRBV2 and TRBJ2-2; TRBD1 is a possible D gene (6 bases). The CDR3 is 15 residues long. Germline lookup yields CDR1 SNHLY and CDR2 FYNNEI. V lost 6 bases to trimming and J lost 2 bases, with 13 bases between them. CDR3 in amino acids: CASRGRGENTGELFF. The CDR3 DNA is TGTGCCAGCAGGGGCAGGGGCGAAAACACCGGGGAGCTGTTTTTT. Complete variable domain (other parts from reference TRBV2 and TRBJ2-2): EPEVTQTPSHQVTQMGQEVILRCVPISNHLYFYWYRQILGQKVEFLVSFYNNEISEKSEIFDDQFSVERPDGSNFTLKIRSTKLEDSAMYFCASRGRGENTGELFFGEGSRLTVL.